This T cell receptor (beta chain) comes out of a study of vaccination and CD4 T cells after COVID-19. Time point meaning: late sampling 161 to 241 days after vaccination in three convalescent patients. As for treatment: 10-day PBMC culture with coronavirus spike peptide pools or control peptides (ViraFEST assay). This clonotype was counted only a few times. No antigen is known for it. The J segment lost 6 bases and the V segment lost 3 bases, leaving 8 bases of the junction unmatched. This CDR3 contains 16 residues. The germline CDR1 and CDR2 sequences are MDHEN and SYDVKM. The Oncomine TCR Beta short-read assay was what sequenced the DNA obtained from cultured CD4+ T cells. TCRdb re-called the PCR reads through MiXCR, storing one row per CDR3 protein. The sample lists approximately 18,000 distinct CDR3 sequences; 52% were seen once.

The chain recombines TRBV28 with TRBJ1-1; the match to TRBD1 covers 12 bases. This clonotype was sampled from a human donor who had recovered from COVID-19. Sequences were derived from CD4+ T cells from blood, cultured in vitro, sampled about 7 months after SARS-CoV-2 vaccination. CDR3 bases: TGTGCCAGCAGTTTGGCGGGGACAGGGGGCAGCTCTGAAGCTTTCTTT. The encoded protein is CASSLAGTGGSSEAFF.